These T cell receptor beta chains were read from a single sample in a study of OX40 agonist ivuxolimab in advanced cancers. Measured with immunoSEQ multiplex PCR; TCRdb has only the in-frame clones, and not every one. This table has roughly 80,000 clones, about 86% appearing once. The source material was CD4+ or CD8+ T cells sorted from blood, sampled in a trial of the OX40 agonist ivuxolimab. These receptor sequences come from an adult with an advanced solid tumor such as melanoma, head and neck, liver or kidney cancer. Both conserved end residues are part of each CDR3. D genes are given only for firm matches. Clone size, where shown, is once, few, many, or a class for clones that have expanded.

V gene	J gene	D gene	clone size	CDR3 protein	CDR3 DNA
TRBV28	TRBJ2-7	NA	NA	CASSLVQELAEQYF	TGTGCCAGCAGTTTAGTACAGGAGTTAGCTGAGCAGTACTTC
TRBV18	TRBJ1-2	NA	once	CASSPGRDYGYTF	TGTGCCAGCTCACCAGGCAGGGACTATGGCTACACCTTC
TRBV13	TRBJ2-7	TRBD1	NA	CASSFTSRDSPQYF	TGTGCCAGCAGCTTTACTTCTCGGGACAGTCCGCAGTACTTC
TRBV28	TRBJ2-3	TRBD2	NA	CASSIAGGTDTQYF	TGTGCCAGCAGCATAGCGGGGGGAACAGATACGCAGTATTTT
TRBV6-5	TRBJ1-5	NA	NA	CASSYRLDQPQHF	TGTGCCAGCAGTTACCGCCTGGATCAGCCCCAGCATTTT
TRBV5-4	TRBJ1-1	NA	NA	CASSLGGPFLLQGDTEAFF	TGTGCCAGCAGCTTGGGGGGACCTTTTTTATTACAGGGAGACACTGAAGCTTTCTTT
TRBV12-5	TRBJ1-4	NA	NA	CASGREYEKLFF	TGTGCTAGTGGGAGGGAGTACGAAAAACTGTTTTTT
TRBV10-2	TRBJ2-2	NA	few	CASRRAANTGELFF	TGCGCCAGCAGGAGGGCCGCAAACACCGGGGAGCTGTTTTTT
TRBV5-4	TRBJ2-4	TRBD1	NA	CASSLRTGELAKNIQYF	TGTGCCAGCAGCCTGCGGACAGGGGAACTAGCCAAAAACATTCAGTACTTC
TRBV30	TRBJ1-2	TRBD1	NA	CAWSRDRPYGYTF	TGTGCCTGGAGCCGGGACAGACCCTATGGCTACACCTTC
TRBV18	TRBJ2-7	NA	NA	CASSPQGNSYEQYF	TGTGCCAGCTCACCACAGGGAAACTCCTACGAGCAGTACTTC
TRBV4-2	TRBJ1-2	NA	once	CASSQVTREYYTF	TGTGCCAGCAGCCAAGTGACGCGGGAATACTACACCTTC
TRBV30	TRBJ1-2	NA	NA	CAWNPANYGYTF	TGTGCCTGGAACCCAGCTAACTATGGCTACACCTTC
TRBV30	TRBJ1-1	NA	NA	CAWSRTGNLNTEAFF	TGTGCCTGGAGTAGGACGGGAAATTTGAACACTGAAGCTTTCTTT
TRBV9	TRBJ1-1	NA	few	CASSALDSNTEAFF	TGTGCCAGCAGCGCTCTTGACAGTAACACTGAAGCTTTCTTT
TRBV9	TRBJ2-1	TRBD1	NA	CASSVAPGQGRSWSYNEQFF	TGTGCCAGCAGCGTAGCTCCGGGACAGGGTCGAAGTTGGAGCTACAATGAGCAGTTCTTC
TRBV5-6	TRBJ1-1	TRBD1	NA	CASSLVLAGQGSNTEAFF	TGTGCCAGCAGCTTGGTCCTGGCGGGACAGGGGTCGAACACTGAAGCTTTCTTT
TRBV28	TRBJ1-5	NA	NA	CASRLREEQPQHF	TGTGCCAGCAGGCTCAGGGAAGAACAGCCCCAGCATTTT
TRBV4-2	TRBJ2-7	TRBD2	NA	CASSQERGVMRQYF	TGTGCCAGCAGCCAGGAGCGGGGGGTGATGCGGCAGTACTTC
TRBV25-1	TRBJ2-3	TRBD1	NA	CASSGSDRGLGDTQYF	TGTGCCAGCAGTGGTTCAGACAGGGGACTGGGAGATACGCAGTATTTT
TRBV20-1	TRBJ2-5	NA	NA	CSARETQYF	TGCAGTGCTAGAGAGACCCAGTACTTC
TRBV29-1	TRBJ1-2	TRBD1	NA	CSVAPSTGVYGYTF	TGCAGCGTTGCCCCTTCTACAGGGGTCTATGGCTACACCTTC
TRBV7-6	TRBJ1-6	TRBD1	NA	CASSLGWDRAASPLHF	TGTGCCAGCAGCTTAGGATGGGACAGGGCTGCCTCACCCCTCCACTTT
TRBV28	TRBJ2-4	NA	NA	CASSFLTLSRVRKNIQYF	TGTGCCAGCAGTTTCCTGACCTTGTCTAGGGTTCGGAAAAACATTCAGTACTTC